The sequence of this T cell receptor beta chain was determined in a study of CXCR3-negative and CXCR3-positive naive CD8 T cells. Study conclusions and caveats: When CXCR3-positive naive cells were set against CXCR3-negative naive cells, the former had more hydrophobic TRB CDR3s. Comparably high diversity marked both naive subsets, whereas memory CD8+ cells had much lower diversity.

Carrying UMI labels, the TRB cDNA libraries were prepared through 5' RACE. Each CDR3 protein gets one entry in TCRdb, which reprocessed the 5' RACE reads and gives no DNA. The sample data list around 80,000 distinct CDR3 sequences. A remark on this clonotype: Its antigen is unidentified.

Germline V gives CDR1 LGHDT, CDR2 YNNKEL (reference sequence). This CDR3 contains 15 residues. This sequence was found in a human donor in good health. Some clones in this sample may be carry-over from other donors' samples. Sample: naive CXCR3+ CD8+ T cells from blood. The subset is: CD45RO-CCR7+CD27+CD95- naive CD8+ T cells expressing CXCR3 (TNR3+). V is TRBV3-1 and J is TRBJ2-7; no DNA is available, so the TRBD1 call from TCRdb remains unchecked. CDR3 sequence: CASSPLPEDSYEQYF.